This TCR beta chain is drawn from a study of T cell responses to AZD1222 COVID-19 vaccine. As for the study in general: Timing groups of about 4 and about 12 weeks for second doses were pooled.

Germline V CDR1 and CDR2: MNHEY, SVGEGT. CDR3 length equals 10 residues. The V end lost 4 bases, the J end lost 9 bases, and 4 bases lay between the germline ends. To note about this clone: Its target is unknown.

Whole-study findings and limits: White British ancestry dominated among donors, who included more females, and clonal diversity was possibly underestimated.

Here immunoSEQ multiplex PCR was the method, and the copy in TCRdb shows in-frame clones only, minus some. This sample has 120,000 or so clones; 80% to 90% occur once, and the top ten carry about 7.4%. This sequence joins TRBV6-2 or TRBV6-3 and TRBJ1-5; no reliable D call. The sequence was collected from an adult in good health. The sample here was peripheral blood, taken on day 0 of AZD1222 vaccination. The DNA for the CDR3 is TGTGCCAGCAGTTGGGCGCCCCAGCATTTT. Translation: CASSWAPQHF.